This TCR beta chain was captured by sequencing in a study of shared clonotypes between healthy human individuals. Study as a whole: CD4 naive cells filled three plates per donor, CD4 memory three, CD8 naive two and CD8 memory one. The study's findings and limits: There were few donors, and this limited the genetic and exposure-history diversity represented. At large depth, rarefaction still showed sorted-subset sequencing to be incomplete.

Assay runs were performed at deep level. Assay: immunoSEQ multiplex PCR; the TCRdb copy retains only in-frame clones and omits some. The table has around 690,000 clones, roughly 91% seen once; the top ten hold about 33%. Germline V gene lookup returns CDR1 MDHEN and CDR2 SYDVKM. The CDR3 is made up of 13 amino acids. As for this clone: Its antigen remains unknown. One end of the junction does not line up with germline, which may come from a read error.

The sample comprised memory CD8+ T cells from PBMCs. Subset meaning: CD45RO+ cells pooled with CCR7-negative TemRA cells. The rearrangement uses TRBV28 and TRBJ2-7; TRBD2 is a possible D gene (6 bases). This clonotype was obtained from a man younger than 35 in good health. Some clones in this sample may be carry-over from other donors' samples. The DNA for the CDR3 is TGTGCCAGCAGCCCCCCGGGAGCGAACGACCCTAGGTTC. Translated: CASSPPGANDPRF.